This passage covers 26 T cell receptor beta chains from one sample sequenced in a study of cytomegalovirus exposure and HLA in healthy donors. The PCR employed 60 Vbeta primers together with 13 Jbeta primers. The repertoire was sequenced with immunoSEQ multiplex PCR; TCRdb's copy has only in-frame clones and lacks some. Of roughly 140,000 clones listed, about 74% are singletons. The sequencing input was PBMCs. The source of these receptors is a woman aged 45-59 years in good health and CMV-seronegative.

The gene calls are TRBV2 and TRBJ2-3, with 8 bases that match TRBD1. CDR3 length: 13 amino acids. J lost 2 bases, V lost 7 bases, and 2 bases had no gene match. Germline V gives CDR1 SNHLY, CDR2 FYNNEI. The CDR3 region has the DNA TGTGCCAGCAACAGGGGGAACACAGATACGCAGTATTTT. Its protein is CASNRGNTDTQYF.

The chain couples TRBV14 to TRBJ2-5, with D possibly being TRBD2 (6 bases). Looked up from germline, CDR1 is SGHDN and CDR2 is FVKESK. The CDR3 loop spans 12 amino acids. V was trimmed by 10 bases and J by 7 bases, leaving 16 bases between them. CDR3 nucleotides: TGTGCCACATCAAAGCTGGGGGGGACCCAGTACTTC. Amino acid sequence: CATSKLGGTQYF.

The chain carries TRBV7-9 and TRBJ2-1; no definite D call. Germline CDR1 reads SEHNR; CDR2 reads FQNEAQ (reference sequence). The CDR3 has 10 amino acids. V dropped 5 bases and J dropped 7 bases, with 3 bases sitting between them. The CDR3: CASSHNEQFF. The CDR3 region has the DNA TGTGCCAGCAGCCATAATGAGCAGTTCTTC.

The rearrangement joins TRBV2 to TRBJ1-5; D is undetermined. Germline lookup yields CDR1 SNHLY and CDR2 FYNNEI. This CDR3 has 15 amino acids. V lost 3 bases to trimming and J lost 4 bases, with 13 bases between them. DNA for the CDR3: TGTGCCAGCAGTGATACCCCGACTGAAAATCAGCCCCAGCATTTT. This encodes CASSDTPTENQPQHF.

The rearrangement joins TRBV10-3 to TRBJ2-3; TRBD1 agrees at 9 bases. CDR1 and CDR2 (germline): ENHRY, SYGVKD. J lost 3 bases, V lost 2 bases, and 0 bases had no gene match. CDR3 size: 14 residues. In DNA, the CDR3 is TGTGCCATCAGTGAGGGACAGGGGACAGATACGCAGTATTTT. Translating it yields CAISEGQGTDTQYF.

The chain employs TRBV4-2 and TRBJ2-1, with 9 bases fitting TRBD2. The CDR3 consists of 13 residues. V dropped 7 bases and J dropped 7; count of bases not matched to a gene: 5. From germline, CDR1 is LGHNA and CDR2 YNFKEQ. The chain's CDR3 is CASKGGGANEQFF. CDR3 sequence (DNA): TGTGCCAGCAAGGGCGGGGGGGCTAATGAGCAGTTCTTC.

This sequence joins TRBV4-2 and TRBJ2-1; TRBD2 aligns across 11 bases. Germline loops: CDR1 LGHNA, CDR2 YNFKEQ. CDR3 length: 17 residues. V lost 0 bases to trimming and J lost 6 bases; unmatched junction nucleotides: 7. CDR3 DNA: TGTGCCAGCAGCCAAGACGGGGTAGCGGGGGGGCCCAATGAGCAGTTCTTC. Protein sequence: CASSQDGVAGGPNEQFF.

This clone was picked up a small number of times. This chain connects TRBV11-3 to TRBJ2-2, with 9 nucleotides matching TRBD1. The CDR3 sequence is 15 residues long. J was trimmed by 3 bases and V by 2 bases; bases with no gene match: 1. Germline CDR1 and CDR2: SGHNT and YENEEA. The CDR3 here is CASSLRQGDTGELFF. Written as DNA, the CDR3 is TGTGCCAGCAGCTTAAGACAGGGGGACACCGGGGAGCTGTTTTTT.

This sequence joins TRBV6-5 and TRBJ2-2, with D possibly being TRBD1 (6 bases). CDR3 length: 15 amino acids. V was cut by 6 bases and J by 1 base, with 12 bases left in between. Germline values: CDR1 MNHEY, CDR2 SVGAGI. The DNA for the CDR3 is TGTGCCAGCAGACCGACAGGAATGAACACCGGGGAGCTGTTTTTT. The encoded protein is CASRPTGMNTGELFF.

This clone was counted a few times. This rearrangement joins TRBV7-9 to TRBJ2-1, with TRBD1 as a possible D gene (6 bases). The length of the CDR3 is 18 residues. Germline assignment: CDR1 SEHNR and CDR2 FQNEAQ (reference sequence). The V end was cut by 0 bases, the J end by 2 bases, with 17 bases between. The CDR3 loop reads CASSLAHTHRATYNEQFF. The CDR3, as DNA: TGTGCCAGCAGCTTAGCTCACACGCACAGGGCAACCTACAATGAGCAGTTCTTC.

The rearrangement links TRBV2 to TRBJ1-1; TRBD1 aligns across 9 bases. After removal of 9 bases from V and 4 bases from J, the junction contained 12 bases not matched to a gene. Germline-derived CDR1 and CDR2 are SNHLY and FYNNEI. The CDR3 is 15 residues long. The CDR3 is CASGRTGELGTEAFF. Written as DNA, the CDR3 is TGTGCCAGTGGAAGGACAGGGGAGCTCGGCACTGAAGCTTTCTTT.

This sequence joins TRBV7-9 and TRBJ2-7; D perhaps matches TRBD1 (6 bases). CDR3 length: 13 residues. Deletions cut 5 bases from V and 5 bases from J, with 13 bases between. Germline V gives CDR1 SEHNR, CDR2 FQNEAQ (reference sequence). The CDR3 here is CASSRLQGHEQYF. The CDR3, as DNA: TGTGCCAGCAGCCGCCTACAGGGTCACGAGCAGTACTTC. Combining the CDR3 with reference TRBV7-9 and TRBJ2-7 gives the whole variable domain DTGVSQNPRHKITKRGQNVTFRCDPISEHNRLYWYRQTLGQGPEFLTYFQNEAQLEKSRLLSDRFSAERPKGSFSTLEIQRTEQGDSAMYLCASSRLQGHEQYFGPGTRLTVT.

This rearrangement joins TRBV15 to TRBJ2-1; 10 bases align to TRBD2. The V segment lost 0 bases and the J segment 9 bases; nucleotides outside the gene matches: 8. The germline CDR1 and CDR2 sequences are LNHNV and YYDKDF (reference sequence). The CDR3 length is 16 residues. The CDR3 region has the DNA TGTGCCACCAGCAGAGAGTATACTAGCGGGGAAGCTGAGCAGTTCTTC. Residues: CATSREYTSGEAEQFF.

A few counts support this clone. The chain carries TRBV30 and TRBJ2-7; 7 bases map to TRBD1. CDR1 and CDR2 (germline): GTSNPN, SVGIG (reference sequence). The CDR3 extends over 14 amino acids. V shed 0 bases, J shed 6 bases, and the junction held 8 bases outside the gene matches. The CDR3 DNA is TGTGCCTGGAGTGTTCGCTCTCCAGGGGGCGAGCAGTACTTC. Translation gives CAWSVRSPGGEQYF.

A remark on this clone: Other DNA variants within this sample encode the same CDR3. The V call is TRBV30, the J call TRBJ2-7; weak D call: TRBD1 (6 bases). Trimming took 5 bases from V and 6 from J, leaving 17 bases between them. This CDR3 comprises 13 residues. Germline V lookup: CDR1 GTSNPN, CDR2 SVGIG (reference sequence). Here the CDR3 DNA reads TGTGCCTGGGGACAGACACTCACGCGCGAGCAGTACTTC. Translation: CAWGQTLTREQYF.

The rearrangement joins TRBV7-9 to TRBJ1-2; 7 bases align to TRBD1. Per the germline V gene, CDR1 is SEHNR and CDR2 is FQNEAQ (reference sequence). The ends lost 3 bases at V and 3 bases at J; junction bases unmatched: 4. This CDR3 comprises 14 residues. In DNA, the CDR3 is TGTGCCAGCAGCTTGGACAGGACATACTATGGCTACACCTTC. Encoded protein: CASSLDRTYYGYTF.

The chain is built from TRBV10-3 and TRBJ2-1; 7 bases are a match to TRBD1. The CDR3 spans 17 residues. Losses at the gene ends were 0 bases for V and 1 base for J; bases not matched to a gene: 6. Germline V gene lookup returns CDR1 ENHRY and CDR2 SYGVKD. Written as DNA, the CDR3 is TGTGCCATCAGTGAGTCTCAACCGGGACAGTCCTACAATGAGCAGTTCTTC. It codes for CAISESQPGQSYNEQFF.

V gene TRBV27 combines with J gene TRBJ1-2; 7 nucleotides align to TRBD1. Germline V gives CDR1 MNHEY, CDR2 SMNVEV (reference sequence). This CDR3 has 17 amino acids. V lost 5 bases to trimming and J lost 1 base; unmatched junction nucleotides: 13. This chain's CDR3 is CASSPWDSPHFNYGYTF. CDR3 bases: TGTGCCAGCAGTCCATGGGACAGCCCACACTTTAACTATGGCTACACCTTC.

The chain joins TRBV5-1 to TRBJ2-3; D remains unclear. CDR1 SGHRS and CDR2 YFSETQ come from the germline V gene. The CDR3 runs to 15 residues. V was pared by 0 bases and J by 0 bases, with 8 bases between. CDR3 nucleotide sequence: TGCGCCAGCAGCTTGGCGTCACTCAGCACAGATACGCAGTATTTT. It encodes CASSLASLSTDTQYF.

The chain links TRBV28 to TRBJ1-5; TRBD1 matches 10 bases. Losses at the gene ends were 6 bases for V and 3 bases for J; bases not matched to a gene: 5. Germline lookup yields CDR1 MDHEN and CDR2 SYDVKM. The CDR3 is made up of 15 amino acids. CDR3 DNA sequence: TGTGCCAGCAGAGGGACAGGGGACCTCAATCAGCCCCAGCATTTT. Protein sequence: CASRGTGDLNQPQHF.

The chain uses TRBV7-2 and TRBJ1-4; D gene ambiguous. CDR1 is SGHTA, CDR2 FQGNSA, per germline. The CDR3 loop spans 14 amino acids. Trimming pared 1 base from V and 3 bases from J, leaving 6 bases between. CDR3 sequence reads: CASSLERANEKLFF. In nucleotides, the CDR3 is TGTGCCAGCAGCTTAGAGAGGGCTAATGAAAAACTGTTTTTT.

This clone was recorded only once. In the same sample, other DNA sequences code for this CDR3. This rearrangement joins TRBV15 to TRBJ2-7; D gene unclear. The germline V gene has CDR1 LNHNV and CDR2 YYDKDF (reference sequence). Between the trimmed V and J ends, which lost 1 base and 1 base, there was a span of 5 bases. The CDR3 runs to 13 residues. CDR3 DNA sequence: TGTGCCACCAGCAGAGTAGATTCCTACGAGCAGTACTTC. Translated: CATSRVDSYEQYF.

This sequence joins TRBV6-5 and TRBJ2-2, with a weak D call TRBD1 (6 bases). This CDR3 is 12 amino acids long. Trimming pared 6 bases from V and 6 bases from J, leaving 8 bases between. CDR1 MNHEY and CDR2 SVGAGI come from the germline V gene. The CDR3 sequence: CASRGQPGELFF. CDR3 bases: TGTGCCAGCAGGGGACAACCCGGGGAGCTGTTTTTT.

V and J are TRBV5-4 and TRBJ2-3; D perhaps matches TRBD2 (6 bases). Germline V lookup: CDR1 SGHNT, CDR2 YYREEE (reference sequence). Trimming removed 2 bases from V and 1 base from J, with 8 bases in between. The CDR3 consists of 14 residues. The CDR3 spells CASSFASGTDTQYF. CDR3 DNA sequence: TGTGCCAGCAGCTTTGCTAGCGGCACAGATACGCAGTATTTT.

The table lists this clone with a few counts. The chain combines TRBV2 with TRBJ2-2, with D possibly TRBD1 on 5 matching bases. Trimming removed 6 bases at V and 5 bases at J, with 19 bases between. Germline CDR1 reads SNHLY; CDR2 reads FYNNEI. CDR3 size: 16 residues. The CDR3 is CASSRTGVEGTGELFF. In DNA form, the CDR3 reads TGTGCCAGCAGCCGAACAGGAGTCGAAGGGACCGGGGAGCTGTTTTTT. The variable domain in full, completed from reference TRBV2 and TRBJ2-2, reads EPEVTQTPSHQVTQMGQEVILRCVPISNHLYFYWYRQILGQKVEFLVSFYNNEISEKSEIFDDQFSVERPDGSNFTLKIRSTKLEDSAMYFCASSRTGVEGTGELFFGEGSRLTVL.

V usage is TRBV27 and J usage is TRBJ2-7, with 7 nucleotides matching TRBD1. Unmatched junction bases numbered 8, after V lost 6 bases and J lost 0 bases. Germline lookup yields CDR1 MNHEY and CDR2 SMNVEV (reference sequence). CDR3 length equals 15 residues. The CDR3 DNA follows: TGTGCCAGCAGCAAAGGTAGGGACAGCTCCTACGAGCAGTACTTC. Encoded protein: CASSKGRDSSYEQYF.